Listed below are T cell receptor beta chains from one sample, sequenced in a study of cytomegalovirus exposure and HLA in healthy donors. Assay used: immunoSEQ multiplex PCR; TCRdb lists only in-frame clones, some missing. The sample shows some 340,000 clones, about 90% of them seen only once. Sequenced: PBMCs. These receptors all stem from a woman in her twenties or thirties in good health and CMV-seropositive. Both conserved end residues are part of each CDR3.

j_gene	v_gene	CDR3aa
TRBJ1-5	TRBV6-1	CASGTGWNQPQHF
TRBJ2-6	TRBV28	CASSLSATGVGANVLTF
TRBJ1-2	TRBV14	CASSHSGNYGYTF
TRBJ1-3	TRBV25-1	CASSEWELAGNTIYF
TRBJ2-2	TRBV19	CASRAAIANTGELFF
TRBJ2-3	TRBV10-3	CAIQAKGLAGLDTQYF
TRBJ2-1	TRBV27	CASSLRAGGHNEQFF
TRBJ2-7	TRBV28	CASSLSNWDEQYF
TRBJ2-5	TRBV7-2	CASSGEGLAGGRGETQYF
TRBJ1-2	TRBV6-6	CASSYSGTSPGYGYTF
TRBJ2-1	TRBV13	CASLSLAQINEQFF
TRBJ2-7	TRBV14	CASSQVWYEQYF
TRBJ1-5	TRBV2	CASRLEQGAGQPQHF
TRBJ2-7	TRBV18	CASSPGLADPDEQYF
TRBJ2-3	TRBV6-4	CASSLDGSTDTQYF
TRBJ1-1	TRBV4-1	CASSQGQGINTEAFF
TRBJ1-3	TRBV28	CASSPVGNTIYF
TRBJ2-3	TRBV28	CASSLRDTPSTDTQYF
TRBJ2-7	TRBV4-3	CASSPGAGDYEQYF
TRBJ2-7	TRBV18	CASSPDQNSPYEQYF
TRBJ1-1	TRBV10-3	CAISAKNTEAFF
TRBJ2-2	TRBV11-3	CASSLYGTVLTGELFF
TRBJ2-7	TRBV13	CASSLIVAGQYEQYF
TRBJ1-5	TRBV2	CASSEGLQGDQPQHF
TRBJ2-1	TRBV29-1	CSVLAGTSNEQFF
TRBJ2-7	TRBV9	CASSVMTGAEQYF
TRBJ2-2	TRBV9	CASSVEAGELFF
TRBJ2-7	TRBV28	CASSLGAGSGAYEQYF
TRBJ1-1	TRBV30	CALKTGRTEAFF
TRBJ1-1	TRBV29-1	CSVGTDMNTEAFF
TRBJ1-2	TRBV9	CASSVVGTGINGYTF
TRBJ2-7	TRBV9	CASSAGQGPDEQYF
TRBJ1-4	TRBV5-1	CARAEGTASRVPKLFF
TRBJ1-2	TRBV5-1	CASSSGQGYYGYTF
TRBJ1-1	TRBV27	CASSLGGRTEAFF
TRBJ2-7	TRBV9	CASSQRLAGGEQYF
TRBJ2-7	TRBV27	CASSLNLAGPYEQYF
TRBJ1-1	TRBV7-3	CASSLGSLGTEAFF
TRBJ2-4	TRBV5-1	CASSSGRLLAKNIQYF
TRBJ1-5	TRBV2	CASSEAPNQPQHF
TRBJ1-2	TRBV7-9	CVLPGYRYGYTF
TRBJ2-3	TRBV6-5	CASSYSSSDTQYF
TRBJ1-5	TRBV5-4	CASSFGGQPQHF